This entry lists 13 T cell receptor beta chains sequenced from one sample in a study of T cells in narcolepsy. The table came from immunoSEQ multiplex PCR; TCRdb's copy has only in-frame clones and leaves some out. The sample contains 25,000 to 30,000 clones, approximately 83% of which appear only once. The sample was CD45RA- memory CD4+ T cells from PBMCs. The receptors derive from a human donor with narcolepsy.

The chain recombines TRBV6-4 with TRBJ2-1; TRBD2 agrees at 8 bases. The CDR3 covers 15 residues. After removal of 4 bases from V and 6 bases from J, the junction contained 8 bases not matched to a gene. Germline V gives CDR1 MRHNA, CDR2 SNTAGT. The CDR3 loop is CASSGTRAGANEQFF. The CDR3 DNA is TGTGCCAGCAGTGGTACTAGAGCGGGGGCCAATGAGCAGTTCTTC.

The V call is TRBV13, the J call TRBJ2-5, with TRBD2 as a possible D gene (6 bases). With 3 bases removed from V and 5 bases from J, the gap between germline ends came to 16 bases. This CDR3 has 15 residues. CDR1 PRHDT and CDR2 FYEKMQ come from the germline V gene (reference sequence). This CDR3 reads CASSFKRTGGETQYF. The CDR3 coding sequence is TGTGCCAGCAGCTTCAAGAGGACCGGAGGGGAGACCCAGTACTTC.

V is TRBV2 and J is TRBJ2-2; TRBD1 might be the D (5 bases). CDR3 length: 15 residues. V lost 4 bases, J lost 0 bases, and 9 bases lay in between. From germline, CDR1 is SNHLY and CDR2 FYNNEI. This CDR3 reads CASSADSANTGELFF. CDR3 bases: TGTGCCAGCAGTGCCGACAGCGCGAACACCGGGGAGCTGTTTTTT.

The genes are TRBV5-1 and TRBJ1-1, with D hard to call. The CDR3 runs to 11 residues. V was clipped by 7 bases and J by 8 bases, with 12 bases between them. Germline CDR1 and CDR2: SGHRS and YFSETQ. The CDR3 loop reads CASVASGEAFF. The CDR3 coding sequence is TGCGCCAGCGTGGCCTCAGGAGAAGCTTTCTTT.

The CDR3 nucleotides are TGTGCCTGGAGGGTAAATCGCGGGGGGCGGAACACCGGGGAGCTGTTTTTT. This encodes CAWRVNRGGRNTGELFF. The rearrangement joins TRBV30 to TRBJ2-2, with TRBD2 matching 8 bases. V gave up 3 bases and J gave up 1 base; unmatched junction bases: 10. Germline lookup yields CDR1 GTSNPN and CDR2 SVGIG (reference sequence). CDR3 length: 17 amino acids.

CDR3: CASSLTGPGNTIYF. The CDR3 DNA follows: TGTGCCAGCAGCTTGACAGGGCCCGGAAACACCATATATTTT. The chain joins TRBV11-3 to TRBJ1-3; the match to TRBD1 covers 7 bases. Germline V CDR1 and CDR2: SGHNT, YENEEA. With V trimmed by 3 bases and J by 4 bases, 3 bases remained unmatched. CDR3 length equals 14 residues.

This chain joins TRBV5-1 and TRBJ2-5; D tentatively reads TRBD1 or TRBD2 (5 bases each). There are 15 residues in the CDR3. Trimming pared 4 bases from V and 5 bases from J, leaving 18 bases between. Germline CDR1 SGHRS, CDR2 YFSETQ. The CDR3 bases are TGCGCCAGCAGCCCAGGGACCCGTGGTGGGGAGACCCAGTACTTC. Translating gives CASSPGTRGGETQYF.

This chain uses TRBV5-7 with TRBJ1-1, with D tentatively TRBD1 (6 bases). TRBV5-7 has ORF status, its function being uncertain. The V end was cut by 0 bases, the J end by 0 bases, with 12 bases between. The CDR3 totals 16 residues. The CDR3, as DNA: TGTGCCAGCAGCTTGGTGGGCAGGGGATTGAACACTGAAGCTTTCTTT. Translation gives CASSLVGRGLNTEAFF.

The chain links TRBV28 to TRBJ1-2; tentatively, D is TRBD1 (5 bases). The V end was cut by 6 bases, the J end by 4 bases, with 15 bases between. CDR1 MDHEN and CDR2 SYDVKM come from the germline V gene. The CDR3 runs to 14 residues. CDR3 residues: CASSSLGQVYGYTF. The CDR3 DNA reads as TGTGCCAGCAGCTCACTCGGACAAGTCTATGGCTACACCTTC.

This chain connects TRBV5-1 to TRBJ1-4; no definite D call. Germline CDR1 is SGHRS and CDR2 is YFSETQ. The CDR3 runs to 13 residues. V dropped 0 bases and J dropped 6 bases, with 6 bases sitting between them. The CDR3 DNA is TGCGCCAGCAGCTTGGGCTTTGATGAAAAACTGTTTTTT. It encodes CASSLGFDEKLFF.

The CDR3 coding sequence is TGTGCCAGCTCACAATCATGGGGGGAGACCCAGTACTTC. It encodes CASSQSWGETQYF. The chain is built from TRBV18 and TRBJ2-5; either TRBD1 or TRBD2 may fit D (5 bases each). The CDR3 covers 13 residues. Germline-derived CDR1 and CDR2 are KGHSH and LQKENI. Trimming shortened V by 4 bases and J by 5 bases, and 11 bases separated the two germline ends.

CDR3: CASSLANREAFF. The CDR3 DNA sequence: TGTGCCAGCAGCTTAGCGAACAGGGAAGCTTTCTTT. This chain connects TRBV7-8 to TRBJ1-1; TRBD1 might be the D (5 bases). The CDR3 covers 12 residues. Per germline, CDR1 SGHVS and CDR2 FQNEAQ. With 0 bases removed from V and 8 bases from J, the gap between germline ends came to 7 bases.

The rearrangement links TRBV7-2 to TRBJ2-1; D may correspond to TRBD1 or TRBD2 (5 bases each). The CDR3 contains 15 residues. The V gene's germline CDR1 is SGHTA and CDR2 FQGNSA. Trimming cost V 5 bases and J 5 bases, with 16 bases left between them. CDR3 in DNA: TGTGCCAGCAGCACCCACGGGGCTAGCAACAATGAGCAGTTCTTC. Translating it yields CASSTHGASNNEQFF.